This T cell receptor (beta chain) came from a study of CD8 T cells in ankylosing spondylitis. TCRdb ran MiXCR on the 5' RACE reads and lists one entry per CDR3 protein. This table holds 750,000 to 850,000 distinct CDR3 sequences, about 10% found once. This clonotype was seen repeatedly, ten times or more. Its antigen remains unknown. Study-wide findings and caveats: Those disease-linked clones were CD8+; they were also relatively rare in peripheral blood. Apparently characteristic of ankylosing spondylitis blood was a TCR beta motif (about eight highly homologous variants).

CDR3 size: 15 residues. V lost 6 bases and J 1 base, leaving 15 bases between the germline ends. The genes are TRBV12-3 or TRBV12-4 and TRBJ1-1; the D gene is possibly TRBD1 (5 bases). Input material: blood, either unsorted or a sorted T cell fraction (not recorded which). This TCR came from a male donor with ankylosing spondylitis. This chain's CDR3 is CASSFLTGGNTEAFF. The CDR3 nucleotides are TGTGCCAGCAGCTTTCTTACAGGTGGGAACACTGAAGCTTTCTTT.